One sample yielded the 9 T cell receptor beta chains listed below, sequenced in a study of blood T cell repertoires in COVID-19. The data were produced by immunoSEQ multiplex PCR, yet TCRdb's version contains in-frame clones alone and is incomplete. The sample consists of around 380,000 clones, over 65% of them appearing once. The source material was peripheral blood. The source is a human donor with acute or convalescent COVID-19. The donor label of this sample is uncertain.

The V and J genes are TRBV5-1 and TRBJ2-5, with D possibly matching TRBD1 (6 bases). V was trimmed by 2 bases and J by 2 bases, leaving 10 bases between them. The CDR3 loop spans 14 amino acids. Looked up from germline, CDR1 is SGHRS and CDR2 is YFSETQ. The CDR3 bases are TGCGCCAGCAGCTTACAAGGACAGCAAGAGACCCAGTACTTC. Translation gives CASSLQGQQETQYF.

V usage is TRBV10-2 and J usage is TRBJ2-4; 13 nucleotides agree with TRBD2. CDR3 size: 16 residues. Trimming cost V 10 bases and J 3 bases; bases outside gene matches: 9. The V gene's germline CDR1 is WSHSY and CDR2 SAAADI. In nucleotides, the CDR3 is TGCGCCACCCGACTAGCGGGAGGTACTGGCAAAAACATTCAGTACTTC. The encoded protein is CATRLAGGTGKNIQYF.

In DNA, the CDR3 is TGCGCCAGCAGCCCCTCCGGGACAGGGGTACCCGAGACCCAGTACTTC. It is translated as CASSPSGTGVPETQYF. This chain links TRBV5-1 with TRBJ2-5; 10 bases map to TRBD1. Germline CDR1 and CDR2: SGHRS and YFSETQ. Trimming took 4 bases from V and 5 from J; bases not matched to a gene: 11. This CDR3 is 16 amino acids long.

The genes are TRBV2 and TRBJ2-2; the D gene is possibly TRBD2 (6 bases). V lost 6 bases and J 5 bases, leaving 13 bases between the germline ends. The CDR3 has 14 amino acids. Germline CDR1 reads SNHLY; CDR2 reads FYNNEI. Here the CDR3 reads CASSPRGGTGELFF. The CDR3 DNA reads as TGTGCCAGCAGCCCACGTGGGGGGACCGGGGAGCTGTTTTTT.

This chain connects TRBV10-1 to TRBJ1-1, with D perhaps matching TRBD1 (6 bases). In germline, CDR1 is WNHNN, CDR2 SYGVQD (reference sequence). The CDR3 runs 16 residues. The V and J ends lost 0 bases and 3 bases respectively, with 14 bases between them. Written as DNA, the CDR3 is TGCGCCAGCAGTGAGTCTAGCGGGGGCAGCTACACTGAAGCTTTCTTT. Translation: CASSESSGGSYTEAFF.

The J gene is TRBJ1-2, the V gene TRBV28; D possibly corresponds to TRBD1 (5 bases). CDR1 and CDR2 (germline): MDHEN, SYDVKM. Trimming removed 4 bases at V and 4 bases at J, with 10 bases between. CDR3 length: 13 amino acids. Written as DNA, the CDR3 is TGTGCCAGCAGTTGGGGGGAGGGCTATGGCTACACCTTC. This encodes CASSWGEGYGYTF.

The chain is built from TRBV4-1 and TRBJ2-1, with 11 bases matching TRBD2. The J segment lost 15 bases and the V segment lost 0 bases, leaving 10 bases of the junction unmatched. Germline V gene lookup returns CDR1 MGHRA and CDR2 YSYEKL. CDR3 length: 15 residues. The DNA of the CDR3 is TGCGCCAGCAGCCAAGAGAGACTAGCGGGACGCGCGCGGTTCTTC. Its translation: CASSQERLAGRARFF.

The chain recombines TRBV11-2 with TRBJ2-1, with D perhaps matching TRBD2 (5 bases). Germline V gene lookup returns CDR1 SGHAT and CDR2 FQNNGV. This CDR3 region has 16 residues. The V end was cut by 2 bases, the J end by 6 bases, with 17 bases between. The CDR3 loop is CASSLYLPPSSNEQFF. The CDR3, as DNA: TGTGCCAGCAGCTTATATCTGCCCCCTAGCAGCAATGAGCAGTTCTTC. The whole variable domain, filled in from reference TRBV11-2 and TRBJ2-1, reads EAGVAQSPRYKIIEKRQSVAFWCNPISGHATLYWYQQILGQGPKLLIQFQNNGVVDDSQLPKDRFSAERLKGVDSTLKIQPAKLEDSAVYLCASSLYLPPSSNEQFFGPGTRLTVL.

The V gene is TRBV15, the J gene TRBJ1-4; 9 nucleotides align to TRBD1. Germline V CDR1 and CDR2: LNHNV, YYDKDF (reference sequence). V shed 2 bases, J shed 2 bases, and the junction held 9 bases outside the gene matches. The CDR3 is made up of 18 amino acids. CDR3: CATSRYGTGLATNEKLFF. For the CDR3, the DNA is TGTGCCACCAGCAGATACGGGACAGGGTTAGCCACTAATGAAAAACTGTTTTTT.